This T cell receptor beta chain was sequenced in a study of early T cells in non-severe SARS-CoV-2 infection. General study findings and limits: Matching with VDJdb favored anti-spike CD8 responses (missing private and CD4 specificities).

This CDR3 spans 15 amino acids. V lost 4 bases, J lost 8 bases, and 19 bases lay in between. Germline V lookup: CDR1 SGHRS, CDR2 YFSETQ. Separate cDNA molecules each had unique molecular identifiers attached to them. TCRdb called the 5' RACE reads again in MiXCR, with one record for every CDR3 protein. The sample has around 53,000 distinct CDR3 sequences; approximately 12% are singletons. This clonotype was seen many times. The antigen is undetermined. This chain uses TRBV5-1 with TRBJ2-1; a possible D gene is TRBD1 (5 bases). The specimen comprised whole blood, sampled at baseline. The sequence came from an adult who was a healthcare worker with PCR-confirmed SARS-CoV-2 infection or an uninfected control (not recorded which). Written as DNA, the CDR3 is TGCGCCAGCAGCCGAGACAGTCCCAGTGGCGATGAGCAGTTCTTC. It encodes CASSRDSPSGDEQFF.